Following are 21 T cell receptor beta chains from one sample sequenced in a study of T cells in tumors after PD-1 blockade. Profiled with immunoSEQ multiplex PCR; TCRdb holds only in-frame clones, not every one. The sample has around 50,000 clones, approximately 75% seen once. Sample: PBMCs, taken before anti-PD-1 treatment. These receptor sequences come from a human donor with basal cell carcinoma.

J is TRBJ2-7 and V is TRBV5-1, with a weak D call TRBD1 (6 bases). The CDR3 runs to 13 residues. The germline CDR1 and CDR2 sequences are SGHRS and YFSETQ. The ends were cut back, 0 bases at V and 3 bases at J, with 7 bases in the middle. CDR3 protein: CASSLAQGYEQYF. In DNA, the CDR3 is TGCGCCAGCAGCTTGGCACAGGGCTACGAGCAGTACTTC.

This chain joins TRBV7-3 and TRBJ1-2; tentative D call: TRBD1 (6 bases). CDR1 is SGHTA and CDR2 is FQGTGA in the germline V gene. The CDR3 covers 15 residues. Trimming stripped 0 bases from V and 5 bases from J, with 13 bases between. CDR3 DNA: TGTGCCAGCAGCTTAACACCGACAGGAGTATATGGCTACACCTTC. It translates to CASSLTPTGVYGYTF.

This CDR3 is CASSFTSGRATDTQYF. The CDR3 region has the DNA TGTGCCAGCAGCTTCACTAGCGGGAGGGCCACAGATACGCAGTATTTT. V usage is TRBV7-8 and J usage is TRBJ2-3, with TRBD2 matching over 13 bases. Trimming at V came to 3 bases and at J to 2 bases, leaving 2 bases not matched to a gene. Germline CDR1 and CDR2: SGHVS and FQNEAQ. This CDR3 spans 16 amino acids.

The chain uses TRBV5-6 and TRBJ2-7; 11 bases are shared with TRBD1. V trimming: 0 bases; J trimming: 5 bases; junction bases outside the gene matches: 1. CDR1 is SGHDT, CDR2 YYEEEE, per germline. The CDR3 runs to 14 residues. The CDR3 spells CASSLAGQGDEQYF. The DNA for the CDR3 is TGTGCCAGCAGCTTGGCGGGACAGGGGGACGAGCAGTACTTC.

This rearrangement joins TRBV30 to TRBJ1-3, with D unresolved. There are 11 residues in the CDR3. The germline CDR1 and CDR2 sequences are GTSNPN and SVGIG (reference sequence). The CDR3 coding sequence is TGTGGTTGGGGTTTGGAGAACACCATATATTTT. Translating gives CGWGLENTIYF. Based on the CDR3 plus reference TRBV30 and TRBJ1-3, the full variable domain is SQTIHQWPATLVQPVGSPLSLECTVEGTSNPNLYWYRQAAGRGLQLLFYSVGIGQISSEVPQNLSASRPQDRQFILSSKKLLLSDSGFYLCGWGLENTIYFGEGSWLTVV.

The V call is TRBV19, the J call TRBJ1-1; tentatively, D is TRBD1 (5 bases). V was trimmed by 5 bases and J by 4 bases, leaving 8 bases between them. In germline, CDR1 is LNHDA, CDR2 SQIVND (reference sequence). This CDR3 is built from 12 residues. The CDR3 loop reads CASSQGGTEAFF. CDR3 in DNA: TGTGCCAGTAGTCAGGGAGGCACTGAAGCTTTCTTT.

The CDR3 nucleotides read TGCGCCAGCAGCTTTAGCGGGAGGGCCACAGATACGCAGTATTTT. Protein: CASSFSGRATDTQYF. The rearrangement uses TRBV5-1 and TRBJ2-3; 11 nucleotides match TRBD2. The CDR3 contains 15 residues. The germline CDR1 and CDR2 sequences are SGHRS and YFSETQ. V dropped 2 bases and J dropped 2; count of bases not matched to a gene: 1.

The rearrangement joins TRBV9 to TRBJ1-2; 9 positions agree with TRBD1. Germline assignment: CDR1 SGDLS and CDR2 YYNGEE. The V segment lost 3 bases and the J segment 3 bases; nucleotides outside the gene matches: 6. This CDR3 comprises 15 residues. As DNA, the CDR3 is TGTGCCAGCAGCGCGCCGGGACAGGGCTACTATGGCTACACCTTC. As protein: CASSAPGQGYYGYTF.

The gene calls are TRBV19 and TRBJ1-5; D is undetermined. Between the trimmed V and J ends, which lost 5 bases and 2 bases, there was a span of 16 bases. The CDR3 extends over 16 amino acids. Germline-derived CDR1 and CDR2 are LNHDA and SQIVND (reference sequence). CDR3 bases: TGTGCCAGTAGTCCCCAGGAGGGAAGGGGCAATCAGCCCCAGCATTTT. This gives the protein CASSPQEGRGNQPQHF.

The chain employs TRBV6-5 and TRBJ1-1; D is unresolved. The V gene's germline CDR1 is MNHEY and CDR2 SVGAGI. V lost 1 base, J lost 4 bases, and 4 bases lay in between. The CDR3 is made up of 12 amino acids. The DNA of the CDR3 is TGTGCCAGCAGTTACTGGGGCACTGAAGCTTTCTTT. Its protein is CASSYWGTEAFF.

The chain recombines TRBV3-1 (or the pseudogene TRBV3-2) with TRBJ2-7; 7 nucleotides align to TRBD1. Germline V gene data show CDR1 as LGHDT and CDR2 as YNNKEL (reference sequence). With 2 bases clipped from V and 6 bases from J, the junction kept 7 bases outside the gene matches. The CDR3 spans 14 residues. The CDR3 nucleotides read TGTGCCAGCAGCCAAACTGTAACAGGGGTCGAGCAGTACTTC. Amino acid sequence: CASSQTVTGVEQYF.

The rearrangement uses TRBV12-5 and TRBJ1-1, with unresolved D. CDR1 LGHNT and CDR2 FRNRAP come from the germline V gene. This CDR3 contains 13 residues. V was shortened by 6 bases and J by 2 bases, with 10 bases between the two germline ends. CDR3 nucleotide sequence: TGTGCTAGTGGCCGCACCAGAAACACTGAAGCTTTCTTT. Residues: CASGRTRNTEAFF.

This clone has just a few counts. V gene TRBV7-3 combines with J gene TRBJ1-6; D not certain. V was trimmed by 5 bases and J by 7 bases, leaving 9 bases between them. In germline, CDR1 is SGHTA, CDR2 FQGTGA. The CDR3 loop spans 13 amino acids. CDR3 region: CASSLRSNSPLHF. Here the CDR3 DNA reads TGTGCCAGCAGCCTCCGATCGAATTCACCCCTCCACTTT.

There are many counts of this clone. The chain has TRBV18 and TRBJ2-5; 10 bases match TRBD2. The CDR3 runs to 17 residues. Germline CDR1 and CDR2: KGHSH and LQKENI. The ends lost 2 bases at V and 1 base at J; junction bases unmatched: 7. In DNA, the CDR3 is TGTGCCAGCTCACCATTCATTACTAGCGGGACCCAAGAGACCCAGTACTTC. Encoded protein: CASSPFITSGTQETQYF.

This chain joins TRBV15 and TRBJ2-7; a possible D gene is TRBD1 (5 bases). This CDR3 contains 15 residues. The germline V gene has CDR1 LNHNV and CDR2 YYDKDF (reference sequence). Trimming took off 0 bases at V and 5 bases at J, with 14 bases between the two ends. The CDR3: CATSRDRQGWNEQYF. The CDR3 DNA reads as TGTGCCACCAGCAGAGACAGGCAGGGTTGGAACGAGCAGTACTTC. Together with reference TRBV15 and TRBJ2-7, the CDR3 gives the full variable domain: DAMVIQNPRYQVTQFGKPVTLSCSQTLNHNVMYWYQQKSSQAPKLLFHYYDKDFNNEADTPDNFQSRRPNTSFCFLDIRSPGLGDTAMYLCATSRDRQGWNEQYFGPGTRLTVT.

V gene TRBV28 combines with J gene TRBJ1-5; D is unresolved. This CDR3 contains 11 residues. From germline, CDR1 is MDHEN and CDR2 SYDVKM. Between the trimmed V and J ends, which lost 5 bases and 3 bases, there was a span of 2 bases. DNA of the CDR3: TGTGCCAGCAGTCACAATCAGCCCCAGCATTTT. Amino acids: CASSHNQPQHF.

This chain joins TRBV5-6 and TRBJ1-3, with D hard to call. Between the trimmed V and J ends, which lost 4 bases and 0 bases, there was a span of 8 bases. CDR3 size: 14 residues. Germline-derived CDR1 and CDR2 are SGHDT and YYEEEE. The CDR3 loop is CASSLRYSGNTIYF. CDR3 nucleotide sequence: TGTGCCAGCAGCCTTCGTTACTCTGGAAACACCATATATTTT. Filled out from reference TRBV5-6 and TRBJ1-3, the complete variable domain reads DAGVTQSPTHLIKTRGQQVTLRCSPKSGHDTVSWYQQALGQGPQFIFQYYEEEERQRGNFPDRFSGHQFPNYSSELNVNALLLGDSALYLCASSLRYSGNTIYFGEGSWLTVV.

This clone was seen a few times. The chain has TRBV6-5 and TRBJ2-7; 8 bases map to TRBD1. The CDR3 covers 13 residues. The V gene end was trimmed by 7 bases and the J gene end by 5 bases; junction bases not matched to a gene: 7. Germline CDR1 and CDR2: MNHEY and SVGAGI. The CDR3 bases are TGTGCCAGCATTAAGGACAGGGTAAACGAGCAGTACTTC. It encodes CASIKDRVNEQYF.

This sequence joins TRBV11-2 and TRBJ1-5, with a possible D match to TRBD1 (5 bases). V lost 4 bases and J 3 bases, leaving 7 bases between the germline ends. The CDR3 spans 13 residues. Germline-derived CDR1 and CDR2 are SGHAT and FQNNGV. The CDR3 sequence is CASSWGYNQPQHF. Written as DNA, the CDR3 is TGTGCCAGCAGCTGGGGCTACAATCAGCCCCAGCATTTT.

The V gene is TRBV28, the J gene TRBJ1-2; 7 bases match TRBD1. This CDR3 spans 17 amino acids. In germline, CDR1 is MDHEN, CDR2 SYDVKM. V lost 1 base and J lost 0; bases outside the gene matches: 8. The CDR3 is CASSLLGQRRSNYGYTF. The CDR3 nucleotides read TGTGCCAGCAGTTTATTGGGACAGAGAAGGTCTAACTATGGCTACACCTTC.

J is TRBJ2-6 and V is TRBV12-3 or TRBV12-4; D might be TRBD2 (5 bases). Trimming removed 7 bases from V and 12 bases from J, with 16 bases in between. The CDR3 covers 13 residues. For the CDR3, the DNA is TGTGCCAGCAACCACAGAGGCGGAGGCGTCCTGACTTTC. Residues: CASNHRGGGVLTF.